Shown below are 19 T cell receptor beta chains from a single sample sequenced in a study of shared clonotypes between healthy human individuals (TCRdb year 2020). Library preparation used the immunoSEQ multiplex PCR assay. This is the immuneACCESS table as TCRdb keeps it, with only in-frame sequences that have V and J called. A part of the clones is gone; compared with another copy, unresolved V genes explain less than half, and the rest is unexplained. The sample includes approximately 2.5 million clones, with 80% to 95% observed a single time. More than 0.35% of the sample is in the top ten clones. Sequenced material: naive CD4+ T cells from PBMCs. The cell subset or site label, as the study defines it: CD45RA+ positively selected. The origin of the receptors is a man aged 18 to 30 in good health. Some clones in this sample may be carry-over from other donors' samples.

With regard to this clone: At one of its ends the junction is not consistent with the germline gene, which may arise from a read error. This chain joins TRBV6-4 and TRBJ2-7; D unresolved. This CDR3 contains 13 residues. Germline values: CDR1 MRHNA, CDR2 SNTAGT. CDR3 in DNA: TGTGCCAGCAGTGCAGTAGCCGCCTTTCGGACCCACTTC. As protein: CASSAVAAFRTHF.

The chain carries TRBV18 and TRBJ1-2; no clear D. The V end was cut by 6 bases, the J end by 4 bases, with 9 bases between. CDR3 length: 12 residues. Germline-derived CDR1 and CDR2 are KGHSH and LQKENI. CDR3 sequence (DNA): TGTGCCAGCTCCCCAACACCCTATGGCTACACCTTC. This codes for CASSPTPYGYTF. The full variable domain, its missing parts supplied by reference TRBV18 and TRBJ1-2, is NAGVMQNPRHLVRRRGQEARLRCSPMKGHSHVYWYRQLPEEGLKFMVYLQKENIIDESGMPKERFSAEFPKEGPSILRIQQVVRGDSAAYFCASSPTPYGYTFGSGTRLTVV.

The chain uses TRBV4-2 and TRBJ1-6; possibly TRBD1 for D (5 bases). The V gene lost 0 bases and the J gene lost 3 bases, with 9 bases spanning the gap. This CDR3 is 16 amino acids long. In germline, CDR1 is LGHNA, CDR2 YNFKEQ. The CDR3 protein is CASSQDWQGYNSPLHF. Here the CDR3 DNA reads TGTGCCAGCAGCCAAGACTGGCAGGGCTATAATTCACCCCTCCACTTT.

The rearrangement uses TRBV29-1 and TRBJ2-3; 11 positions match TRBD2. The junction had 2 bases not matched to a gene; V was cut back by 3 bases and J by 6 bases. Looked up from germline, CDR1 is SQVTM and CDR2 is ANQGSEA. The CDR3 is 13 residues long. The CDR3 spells CSVEASGRDTQYF. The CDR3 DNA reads TGCAGCGTTGAGGCTAGCGGGAGGGATACGCAGTATTTT.

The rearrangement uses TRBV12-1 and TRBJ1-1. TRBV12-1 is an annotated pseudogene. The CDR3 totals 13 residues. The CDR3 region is CASSRDGLEEAFF. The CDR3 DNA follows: TGTGCCAGCAGCCGCGACGGACTGGAAGAAGCTTTCTTT.

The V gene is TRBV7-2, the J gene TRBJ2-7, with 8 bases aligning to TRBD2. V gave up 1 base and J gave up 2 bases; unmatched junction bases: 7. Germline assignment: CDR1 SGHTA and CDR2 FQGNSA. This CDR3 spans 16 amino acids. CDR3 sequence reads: CASSLEGLAGPYEQYF. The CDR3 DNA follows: TGTGCCAGCAGCTTAGAAGGTTTAGCGGGACCCTACGAGCAGTACTTC.

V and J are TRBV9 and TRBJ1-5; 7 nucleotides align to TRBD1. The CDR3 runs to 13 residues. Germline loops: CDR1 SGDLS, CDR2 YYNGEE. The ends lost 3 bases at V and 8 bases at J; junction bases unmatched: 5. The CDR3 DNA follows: TGTGCCAGCAGCGCCCAGGGGGGGAAGCCCCAGCATTTT. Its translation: CASSAQGGKPQHF.

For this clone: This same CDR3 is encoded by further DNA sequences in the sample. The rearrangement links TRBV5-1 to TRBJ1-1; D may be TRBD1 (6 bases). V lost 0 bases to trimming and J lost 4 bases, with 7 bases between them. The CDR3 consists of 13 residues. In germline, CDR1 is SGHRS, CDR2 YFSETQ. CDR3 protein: CASSLGQATEAFF. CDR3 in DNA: TGCGCCAGCAGCTTGGGACAGGCCACTGAAGCTTTCTTT.

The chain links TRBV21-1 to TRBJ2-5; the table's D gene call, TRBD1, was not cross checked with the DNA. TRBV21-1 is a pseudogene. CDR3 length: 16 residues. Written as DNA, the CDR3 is TGTGCCAGCAGCAAAAACCACTTTAGACAGTGTGAGACCCAGTACTTC. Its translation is CASSKNHFRQCETQYF.

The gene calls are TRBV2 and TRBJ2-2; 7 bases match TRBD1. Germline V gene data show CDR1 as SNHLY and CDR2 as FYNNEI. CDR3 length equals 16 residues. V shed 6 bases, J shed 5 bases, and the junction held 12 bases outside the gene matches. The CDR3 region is CASRVTGASGTGELFF. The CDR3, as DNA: TGTGCCAGCAGGGTTACAGGGGCCTCGGGAACCGGGGAGCTGTTTTTT.

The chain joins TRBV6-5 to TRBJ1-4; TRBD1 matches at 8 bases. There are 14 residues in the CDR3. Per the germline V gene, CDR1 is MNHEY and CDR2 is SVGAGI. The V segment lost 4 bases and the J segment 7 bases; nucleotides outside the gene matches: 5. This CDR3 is CASSSDRGSEKLFF. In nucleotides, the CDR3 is TGTGCCAGCAGTTCAGACAGGGGTAGTGAAAAACTGTTTTTT.

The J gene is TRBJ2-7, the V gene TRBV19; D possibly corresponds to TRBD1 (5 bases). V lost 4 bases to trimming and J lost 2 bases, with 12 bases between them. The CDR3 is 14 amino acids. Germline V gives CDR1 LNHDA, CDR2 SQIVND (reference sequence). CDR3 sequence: CASSTQGSTYEQYF. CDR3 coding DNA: TGTGCCAGTAGTACCCAGGGAAGTACCTACGAGCAGTACTTC.

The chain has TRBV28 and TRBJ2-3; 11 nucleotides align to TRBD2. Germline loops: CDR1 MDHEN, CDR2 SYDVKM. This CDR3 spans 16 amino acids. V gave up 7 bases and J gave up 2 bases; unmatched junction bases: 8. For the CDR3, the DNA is TGTGCCAGCACCCCTCGACTAGCGGGACCCACAGATACGCAGTATTTT. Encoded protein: CASTPRLAGPTDTQYF.

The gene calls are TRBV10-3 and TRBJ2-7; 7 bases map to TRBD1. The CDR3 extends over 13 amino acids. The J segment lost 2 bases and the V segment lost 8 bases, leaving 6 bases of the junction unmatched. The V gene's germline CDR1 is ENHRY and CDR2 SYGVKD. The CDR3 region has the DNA TGTGCCATCCAGGGGGACCCAGCCTACGAGCAGTACTTC. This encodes CAIQGDPAYEQYF.

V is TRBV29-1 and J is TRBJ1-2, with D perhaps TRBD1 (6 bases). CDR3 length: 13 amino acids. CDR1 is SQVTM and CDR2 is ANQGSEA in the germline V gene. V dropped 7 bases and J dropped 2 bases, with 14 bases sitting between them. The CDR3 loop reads CSARTGQNYGYTF. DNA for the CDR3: TGCAGCGCTCGGACCGGACAGAACTATGGCTACACCTTC.

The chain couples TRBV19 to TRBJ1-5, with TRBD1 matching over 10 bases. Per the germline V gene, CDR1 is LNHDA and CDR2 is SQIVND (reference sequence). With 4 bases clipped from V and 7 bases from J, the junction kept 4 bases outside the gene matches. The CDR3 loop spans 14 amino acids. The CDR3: CASSTPGQGQPQHF. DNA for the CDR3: TGTGCCAGTAGTACGCCGGGACAGGGGCAGCCCCAGCATTTT.

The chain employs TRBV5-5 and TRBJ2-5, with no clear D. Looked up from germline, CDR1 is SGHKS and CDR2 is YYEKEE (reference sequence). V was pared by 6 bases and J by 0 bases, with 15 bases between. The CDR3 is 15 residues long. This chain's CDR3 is CASTYMGNYQETQYF. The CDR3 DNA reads TGTGCCAGCACTTATATGGGGAACTACCAAGAGACCCAGTACTTC.

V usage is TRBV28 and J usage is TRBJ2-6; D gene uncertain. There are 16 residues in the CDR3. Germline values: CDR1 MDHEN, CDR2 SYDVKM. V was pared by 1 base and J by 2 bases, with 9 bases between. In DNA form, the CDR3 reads TGTGCCAGCAGTTTATACACAGTAACTGGGGCCAACGTCCTGACTTTC. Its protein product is CASSLYTVTGANVLTF.

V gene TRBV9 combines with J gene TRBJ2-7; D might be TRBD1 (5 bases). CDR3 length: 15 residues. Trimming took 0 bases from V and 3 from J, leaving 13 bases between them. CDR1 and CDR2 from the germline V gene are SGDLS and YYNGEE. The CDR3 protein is CASSVGAGNFYEQYF. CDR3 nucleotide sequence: TGTGCCAGCAGCGTAGGGGCAGGGAACTTCTACGAGCAGTACTTC.